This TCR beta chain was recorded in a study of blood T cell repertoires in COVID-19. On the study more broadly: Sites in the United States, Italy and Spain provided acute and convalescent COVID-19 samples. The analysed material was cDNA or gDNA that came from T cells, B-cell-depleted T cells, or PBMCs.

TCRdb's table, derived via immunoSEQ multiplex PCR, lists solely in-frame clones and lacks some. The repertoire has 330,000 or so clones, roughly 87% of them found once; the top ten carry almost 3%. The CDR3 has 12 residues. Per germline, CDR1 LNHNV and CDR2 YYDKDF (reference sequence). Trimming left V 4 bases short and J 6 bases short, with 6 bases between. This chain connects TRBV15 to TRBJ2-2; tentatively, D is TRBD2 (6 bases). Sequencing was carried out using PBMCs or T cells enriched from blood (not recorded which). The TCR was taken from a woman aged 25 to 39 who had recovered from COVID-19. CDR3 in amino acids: CATSIAAGELFF. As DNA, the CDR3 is TGTGCCACCAGCATAGCGGCCGGGGAGCTGTTTTTT.